This T cell receptor beta chain was recorded in a study of T-cell reconstitution after alpha-beta-depleted transplantation in children. As it was prepared, the TCRbeta library received unique molecular identifiers. TCRdb analysed the PCR reads with MiXCR anew, one entry per CDR3 protein. The sample yields approximately 300,000 distinct CDR3 sequences, roughly a tenth seen once. Ten or more counts support this clonotype. What it binds is not known. CDR3 length: 13 residues. V was pared by 2 bases and J by 6 bases, with 11 bases between. Germline CDR1 reads MDHEN; CDR2 reads SYDVKM. Whole-study results and caveats: At one year after transplant, newly produced T cells mostly accounted for T-cell counts and diversity. Alpha-beta T cells present about two months after transplant were reported to originate from several hundred expanded graft clones.

The sequenced sample was PBMCs, obtained before TCRalphabeta/CD19-depleted stem cell transplant. The rearrangement uses TRBV28 and TRBJ2-7; D is perhaps TRBD1 (6 bases). This TCR derives from a boy in the first two years of life with acute myeloid leukemia, due to receive a stem cell transplant. The CDR3 DNA reads as TGTGCCAGCAGTTTAGACAGGCCTCGCGAGCAGTACTTC. Protein product: CASSLDRPREQYF. Full variable domain (missing parts from reference TRBV28 and TRBJ2-7): DVKVTQSSRYLVKRTGEKVFLECVQDMDHENMFWYRQDPGLGLRLIYFSYDVKMKEKGDIPEGYSVSREKKERFSLILESASTNQTSMYLCASSLDRPREQYFGPGTRLTVT.